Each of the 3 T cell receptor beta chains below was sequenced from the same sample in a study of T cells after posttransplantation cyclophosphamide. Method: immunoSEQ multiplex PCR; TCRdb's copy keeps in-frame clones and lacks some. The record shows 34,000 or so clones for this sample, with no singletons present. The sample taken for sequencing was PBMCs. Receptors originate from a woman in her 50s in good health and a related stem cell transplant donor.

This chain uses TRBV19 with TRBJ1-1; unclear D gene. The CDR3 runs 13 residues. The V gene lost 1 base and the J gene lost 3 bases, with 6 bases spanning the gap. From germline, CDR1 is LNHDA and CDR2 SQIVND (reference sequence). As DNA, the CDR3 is TGTGCCAGTAGTATAGGGAGGGACACTGAAGCTTTCTTT. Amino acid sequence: CASSIGRDTEAFF.

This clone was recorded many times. In DNA form, the CDR3 reads TGTGCCAGCAGCCTCTCGTTTGAAGCTTTCTTT. This gives the protein CASSLSFEAFF. The chain links TRBV6-2 or TRBV6-3 to TRBJ1-1; D is undetermined. Germline loops: CDR1 MNHEY, CDR2 SVGEGT. Trimming cost V 6 bases and J 7 bases, with 9 bases left between them. The CDR3 covers 11 residues.

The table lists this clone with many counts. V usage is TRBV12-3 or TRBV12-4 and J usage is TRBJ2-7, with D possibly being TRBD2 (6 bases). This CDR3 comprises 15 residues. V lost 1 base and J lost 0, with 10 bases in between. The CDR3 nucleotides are TGTGCCAGCAGTTTAGGGAGCGGGTTCTCCTACGAGCAGTACTTC. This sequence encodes CASSLGSGFSYEQYF.